These 3 T cell receptor beta chains came from one sample sequenced in a study of T-cell memory formation after mild COVID-19. A single record per CDR3 protein comes from TCRdb applying MiXCR to the 5' RACE reads. The table includes 470,000 or so distinct CDR3 sequences, around 18% detected once. Source material: PBMCs or a T cell subset sorted from them (not recorded which). These receptor sequences come from an adult woman who had mild COVID-19 (a few samples of this study predate the infection). Cell type and time point are not known.

CDR3 in DNA: TGTGCCAGCAGCTTAAATCGCGGGGGACCGACCTACAATGAGCAGTTCTTC. The encoded protein is CASSLNRGGPTYNEQFF. The V call is TRBV7-8, the J call TRBJ2-1, with 7 positions matching TRBD2. The CDR3 is made up of 17 amino acids. CDR1 is SGHVS and CDR2 is FQNEAQ in the germline V gene. Losses at the gene ends were 2 bases for V and 2 bases for J; bases not matched to a gene: 9.

This clonotype was detected many times. V is TRBV5-5 and J is TRBJ1-2; the match to TRBD1 covers 9 bases. The germline V gene encodes CDR1 SGHKS and CDR2 YYEKEE (reference sequence). V gave up 3 bases and J gave up 4 bases; unmatched junction bases: 1. The length of the CDR3 is 13 residues. The CDR3 coding sequence is TGTGCCAGCAGCTCGGGACAGGGCTATGGCTACACCTTC. Translation gives CASSSGQGYGYTF.

The chain carries TRBV20-1 and TRBJ2-1; TRBD1 matches at 11 bases. Germline V gene sequence: CDR1 DFQATT, CDR2 SNEGSKA (reference sequence). The CDR3 totals 13 residues. V lost 4 bases and J lost 9; bases outside the gene matches: 5. The CDR3 DNA is TGCAGTGCTACCGGGACAGGGGGGGGTGAGCAGTTCTTC. It is translated as CSATGTGGGEQFF.